This T cell receptor (beta chain) appears in the sequencing data of a study of beta chain features in type 1 diabetes. Expressed TCRB transcripts were sequenced because the entire RNA isolate underwent reverse transcription. Here immunoSEQ multiplex PCR was the method, and the copy in TCRdb shows in-frame clones only, minus some. Here the sample spans hundreds of thousands of clones, over 25% being singletons. The sequence was obtained from a man between 18 and 29 years old in good health. Sequencing used naive CD4+ T cells from blood.

This chain's CDR3 is CSVGQIGTNEKLFF. CDR3 coding DNA: TGCAGCGTTGGACAGATAGGAACTAATGAAAAACTGTTTTTT. The V and J genes are TRBV29-1 and TRBJ1-4; TRBD1 is a possible D gene (5 bases). The CDR3 length is 14 residues. The V end lost 4 bases, the J end lost 1 base, and 10 bases lay between the germline ends. Germline V gives CDR1 SQVTM, CDR2 ANQGSEA. Looking up the rest from reference TRBV29-1 and TRBJ1-4 gives the full variable domain: SAVISQKPSRDICQRGTSLTIQCQVDSQVTMMFWYRQQPGQSLTLIATANQGSEATYESGFVIDKFPISRPNLTFSTLTVSNMSPEDSSIYLCSVGQIGTNEKLFFGSGTQLSVL.